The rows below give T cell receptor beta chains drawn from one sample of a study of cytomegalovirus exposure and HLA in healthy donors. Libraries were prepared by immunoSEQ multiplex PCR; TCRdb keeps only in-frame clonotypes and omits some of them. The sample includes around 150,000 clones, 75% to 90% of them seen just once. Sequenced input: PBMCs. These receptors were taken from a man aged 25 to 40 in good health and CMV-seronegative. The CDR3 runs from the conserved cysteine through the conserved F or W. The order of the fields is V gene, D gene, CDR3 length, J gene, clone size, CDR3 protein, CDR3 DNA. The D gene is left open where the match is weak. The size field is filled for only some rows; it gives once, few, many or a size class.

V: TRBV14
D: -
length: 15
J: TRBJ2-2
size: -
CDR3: CASSQAQVHTGELFF
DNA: TGTGCCAGCAGCCAAGCCCAGGTTCACACCGGGGAGCTGTTTTTT

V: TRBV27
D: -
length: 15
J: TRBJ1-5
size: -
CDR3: CASSLTHDGNQPQHF
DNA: TGTGCCAGCAGTTTGACTCACGATGGCAATCAGCCCCAGCATTTT

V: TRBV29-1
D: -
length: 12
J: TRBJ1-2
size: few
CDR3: CSVEHGGRGYTF
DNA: TGCAGCGTTGAGCATGGGGGCAGGGGCTACACCTTC

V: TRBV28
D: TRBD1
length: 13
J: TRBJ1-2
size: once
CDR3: CASRDTGVPGHTF
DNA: TGTGCCAGCAGAGACACAGGGGTGCCTGGCCACACCTTC

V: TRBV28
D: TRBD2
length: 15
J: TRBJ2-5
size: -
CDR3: CASSEWGGGGETQYF
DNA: TGTGCCAGCAGCGAGTGGGGCGGGGGTGGTGAGACCCAGTACTTC

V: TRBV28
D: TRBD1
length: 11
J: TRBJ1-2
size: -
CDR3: CASLTGFGYTF
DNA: TGTGCCAGCCTGACAGGGTTTGGCTACACCTTC

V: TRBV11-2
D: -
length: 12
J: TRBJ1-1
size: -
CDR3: CASSLGSLEAFF
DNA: TGTGCCAGCAGCTTAGGTTCACTCGAAGCTTTCTTT

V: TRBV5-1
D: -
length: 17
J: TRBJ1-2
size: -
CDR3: CASSPGGQIIAEYGYTF
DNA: TGCGCCAGCAGCCCGGGGGGACAAATAATTGCGGAATATGGCTACACCTTC

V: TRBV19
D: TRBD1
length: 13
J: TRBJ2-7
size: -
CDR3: CASSISRGNGQYF
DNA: TGTGCCAGTAGTATCTCCAGGGGGAATGGGCAGTACTTC

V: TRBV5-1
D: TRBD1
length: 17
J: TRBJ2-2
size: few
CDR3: CASSLMAGGAGTGELFF
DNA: TGCGCCAGCAGCTTGATGGCAGGGGGCGCGGGCACCGGGGAGCTGTTTTTT

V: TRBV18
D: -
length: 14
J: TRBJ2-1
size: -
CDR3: CASSPTPGDNEQFF
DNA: TGTGCCAGCTCACCAACTCCCGGGGACAATGAGCAGTTCTTC

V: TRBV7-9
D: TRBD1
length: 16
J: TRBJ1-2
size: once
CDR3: CASSAHRGQGHYGYTF
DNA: TGTGCCAGCAGTGCACATCGGGGACAGGGTCACTATGGCTACACCTTC

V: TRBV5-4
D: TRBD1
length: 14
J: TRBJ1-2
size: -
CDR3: CASSSLQGGNGYTF
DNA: TGTGCCAGCAGCTCCCTACAGGGGGGAAATGGCTACACCTTC

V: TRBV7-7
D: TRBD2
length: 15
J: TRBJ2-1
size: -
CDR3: CASSLSSGGANEQFF
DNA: TGTGCCAGCAGCTTATCTAGCGGGGGGGCGAATGAGCAGTTCTTC

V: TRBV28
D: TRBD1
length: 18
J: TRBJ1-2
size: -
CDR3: CASSFRQGGLLLQVGYTF
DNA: TGTGCCAGCAGTTTTAGACAGGGCGGCCTACTCCTCCAGGTGGGCTACACCTTC

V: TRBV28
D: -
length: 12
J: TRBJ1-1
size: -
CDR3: CASSFPGSEAFF
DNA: TGTGCCAGCAGTTTTCCCGGGAGTGAAGCTTTCTTT

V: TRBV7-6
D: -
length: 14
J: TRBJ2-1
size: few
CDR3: CASERISTYNEQFF
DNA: TGTGCCTCGGAGAGAATCTCCACCTACAATGAGCAGTTCTTC

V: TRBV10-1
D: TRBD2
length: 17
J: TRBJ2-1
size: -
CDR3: CASSEGLAGVSGNEQFF
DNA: TGCGCCAGCAGTGAGGGACTAGCGGGAGTATCGGGCAATGAGCAGTTCTTC

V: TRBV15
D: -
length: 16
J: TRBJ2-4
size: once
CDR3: CATSRTPNIAKNIQYF
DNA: TGTGCCACCAGCCGTACACCAAACATAGCCAAAAACATTCAGTACTTC

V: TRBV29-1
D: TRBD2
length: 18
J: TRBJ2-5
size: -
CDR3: CSVEVPLGREGQRETQYF
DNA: TGCAGCGTTGAAGTCCCCCTTGGGCGGGAGGGCCAGCGGGAGACCCAGTACTTC

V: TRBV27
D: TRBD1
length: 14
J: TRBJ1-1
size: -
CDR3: CASSPGQGYTEAFF
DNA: TGTGCCAGCAGCCCGGGACAGGGGTACACTGAAGCTTTCTTT

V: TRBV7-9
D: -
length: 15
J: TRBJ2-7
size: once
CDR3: CASSLAGGPLREQYF
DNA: TGTGCCAGCAGCTTAGCGGGGGGGCCTCTGAGGGAGCAGTACTTC

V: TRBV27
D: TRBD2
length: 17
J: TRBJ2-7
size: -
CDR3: CASSSILKTSATYEQYF
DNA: TGTGCCAGCAGTTCAATTCTCAAAACTAGCGCAACCTACGAGCAGTACTTC

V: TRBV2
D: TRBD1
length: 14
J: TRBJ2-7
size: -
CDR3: CASSPGQGVSEQYF
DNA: TGTGCCAGCAGCCCGGGACAGGGGGTAAGCGAGCAGTACTTC

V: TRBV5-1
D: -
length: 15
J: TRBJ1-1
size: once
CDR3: CASSLDTGRNTEAFF
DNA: TGCGCCAGCAGCTTGGATACCGGGAGGAACACTGAAGCTTTCTTT

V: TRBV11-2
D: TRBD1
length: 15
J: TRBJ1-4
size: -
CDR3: CASSPHRGLGEKLFF
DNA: TGTGCCAGCAGCCCCCACAGGGGCCTTGGTGAAAAACTGTTTTTT

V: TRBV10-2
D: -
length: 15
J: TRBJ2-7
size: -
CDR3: CASSESRGSSYEQYF
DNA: TGCGCCAGCAGTGAGTCCCGGGGTAGCTCCTACGAGCAGTACTTC

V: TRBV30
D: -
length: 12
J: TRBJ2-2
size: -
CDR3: CAWSESTGELFF
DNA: TGTGCCTGGAGTGAATCAACCGGGGAGCTGTTTTTT

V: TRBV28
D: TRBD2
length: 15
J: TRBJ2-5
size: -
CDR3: CASSSSGGTKETQYF
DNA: TGTGCCAGCAGTTCTAGCGGGGGGACTAAAGAGACCCAGTACTTC

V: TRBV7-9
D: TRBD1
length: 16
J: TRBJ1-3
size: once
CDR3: CASSSTTGASGNTIYF
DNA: TGTGCCAGCAGCTCAACAACAGGGGCCTCTGGAAACACCATATATTTT

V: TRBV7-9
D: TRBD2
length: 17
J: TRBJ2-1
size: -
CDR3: CASSSATPGGLVNEQFF
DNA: TGTGCCAGCAGCTCAGCAACCCCGGGGGGACTAGTAAATGAGCAGTTCTTC

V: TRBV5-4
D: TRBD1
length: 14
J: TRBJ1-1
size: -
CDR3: CASSFTGEDTEAFF
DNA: TGTGCCAGCAGCTTCACAGGGGAGGACACTGAAGCTTTCTTT

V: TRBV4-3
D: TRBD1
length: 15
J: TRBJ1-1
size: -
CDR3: CASRPDSDRRGEAFF
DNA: TGCGCCAGCAGACCAGACTCGGACAGGCGGGGAGAAGCTTTCTTT

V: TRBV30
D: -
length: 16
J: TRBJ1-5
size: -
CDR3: CAWTTGTIYSNQPQHF
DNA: TGTGCCTGGACCACCGGGACAATTTATAGCAATCAGCCCCAGCATTTT

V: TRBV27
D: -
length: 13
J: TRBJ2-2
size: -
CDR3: CASSYQGTGELFF
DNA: TGTGCCAGCAGTTACCAGGGCACCGGGGAGCTGTTTTTT

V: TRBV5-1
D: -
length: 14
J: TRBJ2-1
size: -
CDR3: CASSLGQSYNEQFF
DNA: TGCGCCAGCAGCTTGGGACAGAGCTACAATGAGCAGTTCTTC

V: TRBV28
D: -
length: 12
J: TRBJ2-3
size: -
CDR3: CASSFSRDTQYF
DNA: TGTGCCAGCAGTTTCTCACGGGATACGCAGTATTTT

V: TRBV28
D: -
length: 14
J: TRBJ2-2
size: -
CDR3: CASIRQTRTGELFF
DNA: TGTGCCAGCATCAGACAGACCCGCACCGGGGAGCTGTTTTTT

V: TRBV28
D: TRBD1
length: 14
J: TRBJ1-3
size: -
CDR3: CASGWTGVGNTIYF
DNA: TGTGCCAGCGGATGGACAGGGGTTGGAAACACCATATATTTT

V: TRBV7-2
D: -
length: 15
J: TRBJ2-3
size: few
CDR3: CASSLMGQVTDTQYF
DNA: TGTGCCAGCAGCTTAATGGGCCAGGTCACAGATACGCAGTATTTT

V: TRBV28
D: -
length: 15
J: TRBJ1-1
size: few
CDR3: CASRLTQEGNTEAFF
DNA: TGTGCCAGCAGACTCACACAGGAGGGGAACACTGAAGCTTTCTTT

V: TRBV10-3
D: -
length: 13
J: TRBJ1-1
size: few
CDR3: CAITSREDTEAFF
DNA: TGTGCCATCACATCCCGGGAGGACACTGAAGCTTTCTTT

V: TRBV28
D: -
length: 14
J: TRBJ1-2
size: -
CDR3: CASRPVQGAYGYTF
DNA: TGTGCCAGCAGGCCCGTACAGGGAGCGTATGGCTACACCTTC

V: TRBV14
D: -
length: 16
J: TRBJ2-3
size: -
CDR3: CASSRRTGSSTDTQYF
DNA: TGTGCCAGCAGCCGTAGGACGGGATCTAGCACAGATACGCAGTATTTT

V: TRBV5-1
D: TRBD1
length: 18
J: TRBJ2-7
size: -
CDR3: CASSLVPGQGASSYEQYF
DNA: TGCGCCAGCAGCTTGGTTCCGGGACAGGGGGCCTCGTCTTACGAGCAGTACTTC

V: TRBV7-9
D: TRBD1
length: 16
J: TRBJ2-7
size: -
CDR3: CASSPPVGQGAREQYF
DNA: TGTGCCAGCAGCCCCCCGGTGGGGCAGGGGGCACGCGAGCAGTACTTC

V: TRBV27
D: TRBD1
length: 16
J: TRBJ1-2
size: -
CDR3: CASSSLTGGPFGGYTF
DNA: TGTGCCAGCAGTTCCCTGACAGGGGGCCCCTTCGGTGGCTACACCTTC